This T cell receptor beta chain was retrieved from a study of T-cell reconstitution after alpha-beta-depleted transplantation in children. Study-level results: It was surviving recipient T cells and thymic progenitors that gave some patients high TCRbeta diversity at day 60.

Unique molecular identifiers featured in how the TCRbeta library was prepared. TCRdb passed the PCR reads through MiXCR, listing each CDR3 protein once. Of about 980,000 distinct CDR3 sequences in the sample, roughly 29% were seen once. As to this clonotype: Its antigen is undetermined.

The CDR3 has 11 residues. Germline loops: CDR1 MNHEY, CDR2 SMNVEV (reference sequence). V dropped 11 bases and J dropped 5; count of bases not matched to a gene: 4. The starting material was PBMCs, mostly from graft donor cells, obtained 360 days after TCRalphabeta/CD19-depleted stem cell transplant. The V gene is TRBV27, the J gene TRBJ2-5; 8 bases align to TRBD2. The origin of this receptor is a boy under two years old who had a stem cell transplant for SCID, so the T cells may come from the graft donor. In DNA, the CDR3 is TGTGCCGCCAAGCGGGGGGAGACCCAGTACTTC. This encodes CAAKRGETQYF.